The sample holds a few counts of the clone carrying this T cell receptor (beta chain). Antigen: not known. This may arise from a read error, as a much more abundant clone is one base away. It is likely a read error, because the conserved phenylalanine at the end of the CDR3 is missing. The sample is drawn from a study of read filtering for tumor transcriptome and immune sequencing. Overall study: Patients were 17 male and around 15 female, mean age 65.9 years, range roughly 47 to 80. By R-ISS, stages I, II and III held 8, 16 and 7 patients. Findings and caveats of the study: Sorted CD138-negative bone marrow cells were not purified T cells. Approximately 87% of IR-seq clonotypes had a single read, yet these held roughly 3.8% of reads.

From about 400 ng of RNA, a library with molecular barcoded alpha/delta and beta/gamma adaptors was made. Each CDR3 protein gets one entry after TCRdb re-called the reads with MiXCR. The table records about 130,000 distinct CDR3 sequences, roughly 13% of them present only once. The CDR3 runs to 12 residues. V lost 6 bases to trimming and J lost 5 bases; unmatched junction nucleotides: 4. CDR1 MNHEY and CDR2 SVGEGT come from the germline V gene. This clonotype was sampled from a donor at least 40 years old with multiple myeloma. J is TRBJ2-7 and V is TRBV6-2 or TRBV6-3; TRBD1 matches 7 bases. Source material: a population of CD138-negative cells sorted from bone marrow. Here the CDR3 reads CASSSQGNEQYS. CDR3 in DNA: TGTGCCAGCAGCTCACAGGGGAACGAGCAGTACTCC.